The rows below give T cell receptor beta chains drawn from one sample of a study of radiation and T cells in renal cell carcinoma. Assay: immunoSEQ multiplex PCR; the TCRdb copy retains only in-frame clones and omits some. The table lists 150,000 or so clones, 70% to 90% of them singletons. Sequences were derived from blood, sampled from a patient whose treatment included radiotherapy and nephrectomy. The receptors originated from a woman in her 50s with renal cell carcinoma. CDR3s include the opening cysteine and the closing phenylalanine or tryptophan.

J gene | V gene | CDR3 protein
TRBJ2-3 | TRBV5-1 | CASSLYPDTQYF
TRBJ1-1 | TRBV5-1 | CASSRVRGLRGTEAFF
TRBJ2-3 | TRBV29-1 | CSALDSTDTQYF
TRBJ2-7 | TRBV7-2 | CASSLTSWGQLLSYEQYF
TRBJ2-1 | TRBV5-1 | CASSTGFRGDEQFF
TRBJ2-5 | TRBV30 | CAWSVGSSGGAPETQYF
TRBJ1-2 | TRBV2 | CASSIGQGTDGYTF
TRBJ2-2 | TRBV7-9 | CASSGNTGELFF
TRBJ2-2 | TRBV4-1 | CASSQTSGGADTGELFF
TRBJ2-5 | TRBV7-9 | CASSPSGGQETQYF
TRBJ2-3 | TRBV5-1 | CASSRIPSTDTQYF
TRBJ2-2 | TRBV29-1 | CSVGSGGNTGELFF
TRBJ1-2 | TRBV5-1 | CASSLVAVGDRANYGYTF
TRBJ1-5 | TRBV7-9 | CASSLGGDRPQHF
TRBJ1-2 | TRBV7-2 | CASSLGAGGSANYGYTF
TRBJ2-7 | TRBV7-2 | CASSLEGQGLYEQYF
TRBJ1-4 | TRBV29-1 | CSVTGGGNEKLFF
TRBJ2-5 | TRBV15 | CATSRGAGAQETQYF
TRBJ1-3 | TRBV9 | CASSVAGDSGNTIYF
TRBJ1-4 | TRBV6-4 | CASSPTGGGEKLFF
TRBJ2-3 | TRBV19 | CASSHGRGDTDTQYF
TRBJ2-1 | TRBV6-1 | CASSEATLGRQFF
TRBJ1-2 | TRBV9 | CASSFMPDRQIHGYTF
TRBJ1-5 | TRBV2 | CASGGGSVQPQHF
TRBJ2-3 | TRBV7-2 | CASSLVVSTDTQYF
TRBJ1-5 | TRBV5-1 | CASSLDGSGGQPQHF
TRBJ1-1 | TRBV6-6 | CASSTFEGKNTEAFF
TRBJ2-2 | TRBV15 | CATSGNTGELFF
TRBJ1-5 | TRBV30 | CAWRANTGQPQHF
TRBJ1-6 | TRBV7-2 | CASSETGTLNNSPLHF
TRBJ2-2 | TRBV11-1 | CASSLIRAGELFF
TRBJ1-1 | TRBV7-8 | CASSSGGQNTEAFF
TRBJ1-4 | TRBV7-9 | CASSSPIRQGAGSSEKLFF
TRBJ2-7 | TRBV11-3 | CASSPARVWRGSYEQYF
TRBJ1-1 | TRBV7-3 | CASSLTGQGARTEAFF
TRBJ2-2 | TRBV19 | CASSEWTGGLYGELFF